These T cell receptor beta chains were read from a single sample in a study of T cell changes during pregnancy in multiple sclerosis. Sequencing used immunoSEQ multiplex PCR; TCRdb keeps in-frame clones, though not all of them. The sample has tens of thousands of clones, more than 75% seen once; the top ten hold around 0.7%. This material consisted of CD4+ T cells from peripheral blood mononuclear cells, taken in the first trimester of pregnancy. The receptors derive from a female donor in good health, enrolled as a control in a pregnancy study. Each CDR3 is given with its conserved first and last residue.

j_call v_call cdr3_aa
TRBJ2-1 TRBV28 CASRHHTGGNEQFF
TRBJ1-1 TRBV5-1 CASSLTGQGAVNTEAFF
TRBJ2-3 TRBV7-2 CASSWGLAGDTQYF
TRBJ1-2 TRBV6-5 CASTQTTGNLYGYTF
TRBJ1-2 TRBV5-4 CASSNPAVLNYGYTF
TRBJ2-2 TRBV15 CATSREPGWGELFF
TRBJ2-6 TRBV7-9 CASSLATGSGANVLTF
TRBJ1-5 TRBV5-6 CASSLGHLDQPQHF
TRBJ2-3 TRBV5-4 CASSPGLDTQYF
TRBJ2-2 TRBV6-4 CASRGSAEAGELFF
TRBJ2-2 TRBV30 CAWSAVTGELFF
TRBJ1-1 TRBV5-6 CASSGYFSANTEAFF
TRBJ2-1 TRBV9 CASSVRQGDNEQFF
TRBJ1-5 TRBV5-1 CASSPTGQPQHF
TRBJ2-2 TRBV7-2 CASSSGLAGALGELFF
TRBJ1-1 TRBV2 CASSGVGQREAFF
TRBJ2-3 TRBV6-4 CASSDGLSDTQYF
TRBJ2-1 TRBV7-2 CASSLRKNEQFF
TRBJ2-1 TRBV7-2 CASSSQRTGYNEQFF
TRBJ2-2 TRBV4-1 CASSRAPLAGANTGELFF
TRBJ2-7 TRBV15 CATSRDRTGEQYF
TRBJ2-7 TRBV10-3 CAISDRLETYEQYF
TRBJ2-1 TRBV6-4 CASSITGSGIGNEQFF
TRBJ2-3 TRBV5-6 CASSYRSGPTDTQYF
TRBJ2-1 TRBV11-2 CASSLAQGLLGKEQFF
TRBJ2-3 TRBV6-5 CASSYSPVGGDTQYF
TRBJ2-1 TRBV19 CASTLAGTNEQFF
TRBJ1-4 TRBV7-6 CASSRQENEKLFF
TRBJ2-1 TRBV19 CASSIVRGYNEQFF
TRBJ2-2 TRBV6-1 CATNPAGGTGELFF
TRBJ1-4 TRBV15 CATSRDPGFNEKLFF
TRBJ2-2 TRBV19 CASSRLAGGPNTGELFF
TRBJ1-2 TRBV9 CASSGRDKLNYGYTF
TRBJ1-2 TRBV6-1 CASSAGTGLTRGYTF
TRBJ2-7 TRBV9 CASSVSAGGSYEQYF
TRBJ2-5 TRBV7-6 CASSPRTSGGALETQYF
TRBJ1-1 TRBV19 CASSIKKYDRMNTEAFF
TRBJ1-2 TRBV12-5 CASGLVLTADFDYGYTF
TRBJ2-7 TRBV25-1 CASSEQSYEQYF
TRBJ2-5 TRBV14 CASSQVRGTGGQETQYF
TRBJ1-2 TRBV30 CAEARDAYGYTF
TRBJ2-1 TRBV9 CASSVAGVYYNEQFF
TRBJ1-2 TRBV18 CASSPRTGINYGYTF
TRBJ2-5 TRBV29-1 CSVGQLQETQYF
TRBJ2-2 TRBV2 CASSGSGGTGELFF
TRBJ2-1 TRBV11-2 CASSLVSGYYNEQFF
TRBJ2-5 TRBV20-1 CSAIRGTQYF
TRBJ2-2 TRBV29-1 CSVRQGTSGSGGELFF
TRBJ2-1 TRBV27 CASSSNKAGVNEQFF
TRBJ1-2 TRBV13 CASSQATQGLTLEANYGYTF
TRBJ1-2 TRBV28 CASSSQGLGYTF
TRBJ2-7 TRBV5-1 CASSLPSYEQYF
TRBJ2-5 TRBV5-1 CASSFISEGGETQYF